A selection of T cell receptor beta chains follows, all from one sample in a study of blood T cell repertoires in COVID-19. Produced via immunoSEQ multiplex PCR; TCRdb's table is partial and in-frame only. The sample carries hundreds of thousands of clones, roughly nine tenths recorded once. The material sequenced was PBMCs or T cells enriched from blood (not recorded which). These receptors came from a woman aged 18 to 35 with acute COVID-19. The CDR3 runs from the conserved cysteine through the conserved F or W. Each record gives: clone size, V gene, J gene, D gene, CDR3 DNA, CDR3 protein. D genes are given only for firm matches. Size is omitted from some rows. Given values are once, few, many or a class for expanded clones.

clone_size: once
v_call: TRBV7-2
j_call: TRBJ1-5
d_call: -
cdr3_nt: TGTGCCAGCAGCTTATGGGACTCTAATCAGCCCCAGCATTTT
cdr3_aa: CASSLWDSNQPQHF

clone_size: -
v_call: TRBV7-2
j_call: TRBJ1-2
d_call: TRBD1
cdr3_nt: TGTGCCAGCAGCGGCGGGACAGGGGTTAACTATGGCTACACCTTC
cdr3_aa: CASSGGTGVNYGYTF

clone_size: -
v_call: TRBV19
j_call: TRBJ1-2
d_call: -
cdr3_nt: TGTGCCACGAGACAGGACCGAAACTATGGCTACACCTTC
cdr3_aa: CATRQDRNYGYTF

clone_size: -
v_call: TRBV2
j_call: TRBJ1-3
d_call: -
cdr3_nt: TGTGCCAGCAGTGAATTGGGGGGAGCCTCTGGAAACACCATATATTTT
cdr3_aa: CASSELGGASGNTIYF

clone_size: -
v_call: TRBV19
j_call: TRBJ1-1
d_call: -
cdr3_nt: TGTGCCAGTAGTATAGATTTGGACTCTAGGTCTGAAGCTTTCTTT
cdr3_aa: CASSIDLDSRSEAFF

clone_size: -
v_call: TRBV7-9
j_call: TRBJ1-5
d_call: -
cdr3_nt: TGTGCCAGCAGCTTAGGACAGCGTAATCAGCCCCAGCATTTT
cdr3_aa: CASSLGQRNQPQHF

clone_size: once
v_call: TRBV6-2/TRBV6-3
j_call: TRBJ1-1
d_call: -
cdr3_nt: TGTGCCAGCAGTTACAATCTAGTCAACACTGAAGCTTTCTTT
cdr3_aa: CASSYNLVNTEAFF

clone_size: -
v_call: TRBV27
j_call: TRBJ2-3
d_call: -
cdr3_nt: TGTGCCAGCAGTCGAGCGGACGGCACAGATACGCAGTATTTT
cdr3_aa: CASSRADGTDTQYF

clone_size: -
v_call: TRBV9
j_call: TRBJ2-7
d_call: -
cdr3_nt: TGTGCCAGCAGCGTACGCGACGGGTCCTACGAGCAGTACTTC
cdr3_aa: CASSVRDGSYEQYF

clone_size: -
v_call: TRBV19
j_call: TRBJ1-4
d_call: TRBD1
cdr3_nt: TGTGCCAGTAGTCCAACAGGGGGCGGGCCCGAAAAACTGTTTTTT
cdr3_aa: CASSPTGGGPEKLFF

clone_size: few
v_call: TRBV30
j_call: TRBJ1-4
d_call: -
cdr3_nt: TGTGCCTGGAACCGGGAGGGCGCTGAAAAACTGTTTTTT
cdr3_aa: CAWNREGAEKLFF

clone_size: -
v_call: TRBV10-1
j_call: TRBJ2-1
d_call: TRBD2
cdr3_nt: TGCGCCAGCAGTGGGGTAGCGGGAACTTCCTACAATGAGCAGTTCTTC
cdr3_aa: CASSGVAGTSYNEQFF

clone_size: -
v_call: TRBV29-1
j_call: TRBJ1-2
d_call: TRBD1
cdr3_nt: TGCAGCGGGGCTACCGGGACAGGCGGTTATGGCTACACCTTC
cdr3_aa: CSGATGTGGYGYTF

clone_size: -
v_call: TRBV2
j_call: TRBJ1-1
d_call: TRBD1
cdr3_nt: TGTGCCAGCAGAGGGACAGTCCAGATGAACACTGAAGCTTTCTTT
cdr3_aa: CASRGTVQMNTEAFF

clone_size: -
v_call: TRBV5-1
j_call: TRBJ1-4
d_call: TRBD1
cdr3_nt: TGCGCCAGCAGCTTGGGCGGGACAGGGACCCCTGAGGAAAAACTGTTTTTT
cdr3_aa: CASSLGGTGTPEEKLFF

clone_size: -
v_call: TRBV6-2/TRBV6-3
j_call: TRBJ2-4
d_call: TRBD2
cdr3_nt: TGTGCCAGCACCCCCTCTAGCGGGTGGTTAGCCAAAAACATTCAGTACTTC
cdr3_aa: CASTPSSGWLAKNIQYF

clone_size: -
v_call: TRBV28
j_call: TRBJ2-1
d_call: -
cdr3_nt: TGTGCCAGCAGTTTTCCCTCAGAGGGGGGGGAAAGGCATGAGCAGTTCTTC
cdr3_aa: CASSFPSEGGERHEQFF